The 9 T cell receptor beta chains listed next were all sequenced from one sample in a study of T cell clonality in common variable immunodeficiency. Clones were read by immunoSEQ multiplex PCR, and TCRdb kept only the in-frame ones, dropping some. This repertoire lists about 35,000 clones without singletons; around 3% sits in the top ten. Sequenced material: peripheral blood mononuclear cells. The receptors here all came from a person aged 18 to 69 in good health.

This clone was detected ten times or more. The DNA ends 3 residues before the CDR3 does, and the rest of the CDR3 is filled in from the germline J gene. The same CDR3 arises from other DNA sequences in this sample as well. V gene TRBV14 combines with J gene TRBJ2-1; D is unresolved. With 0 bases removed from V and 7 bases from J, the gap between germline ends came to 7 bases. The CDR3 consists of 13 residues. Germline assignment: CDR1 SGHDN and CDR2 FVKESK. CDR3 region: CASSQDRMNEQFF. CDR3 bases read: TGTGCCAGCAGCCAAGACAGGATGAATGAG.

This clone has at least ten counts. The CDR3 here is CASSALAGVGNEQFF. The CDR3 bases that were read are TGTGCCAGCAGTGCACTAGCGGGAGTTGGTAATGAG. This chain links TRBV2 with TRBJ2-1; 11 bases are shared with TRBD2. The CDR3 end falls 3 residues outside the read, so it is completed with the germline J gene. The trim removed 4 bases at V and 7 bases at J, leaving 6 bases unmatched. Per the germline V gene, CDR1 is SNHLY and CDR2 is FYNNEI. CDR3 length equals 15 residues.

This clone has more than one count but fewer than ten. The read halts 3 residues ahead of the CDR3 end, with the missing end drawn from the germline J gene. J is TRBJ2-7 and V is TRBV29-1, with a weak D call TRBD2 (6 bases). Germline loops: CDR1 SQVTM, CDR2 ANQGSEA. The CDR3 sequence is 15 residues long. Trimming removed 6 bases at V and 0 bases at J, with 18 bases between. CDR3 loop: CSVDNPAGPSYEQYF. Incomplete CDR3 DNA: TGCAGCGTCGATAACCCAGCGGGCCCCTCCTACGAG.

This clone has ten or more counts. The read gets to within 3 residues of the CDR3 end, and the germline J gene fills in the rest. The rearrangement links TRBV20-1 to TRBJ2-3; tentative D call: TRBD2 (5 bases). The V end lost 2 bases, the J end lost 2 bases, and 14 bases lay between the germline ends. There are 15 residues in the CDR3. CDR1 is DFQATT and CDR2 is SNEGSKA in the germline V gene (reference sequence). The CDR3 here is CSARLTILTTDTQYF. The part of the CDR3 DNA that was read is TGCAGTGCTAGACTGACTATCCTCACCACAGATACG.

Comment on this clone: The read stops 3 residues short of the end of the CDR3; the missing end is completed from the germline J gene. The chain couples TRBV20-1 to TRBJ2-1; D not resolved. This CDR3 has 12 amino acids. The ends were cut back, 2 bases at V and 0 bases at J, with 2 bases in the middle. Germline CDR1 and CDR2: DFQATT and SNEGSKA (reference sequence). The CDR3 loop reads CSARRSYNEQFF. CDR3 DNA (partial): TGCAGTGCTAGACGCTCCTACAATGAG.

This clone has a count of ten or more. The read halts 3 residues ahead of the CDR3 end, with the missing end drawn from the germline J gene. Other DNA sequences within the sample encode an identical CDR3. The chain couples TRBV2 to TRBJ1-2, with a possible D match to TRBD1 (5 bases). V was trimmed by 3 bases and J by 4 bases, leaving 6 bases between them. CDR1 and CDR2 (germline): SNHLY, FYNNEI. The CDR3 contains 12 residues. Partial CDR3 DNA: TGTGCCAGCAGTGACCAGGGCTATGGC. Protein sequence: CASSDQGYG. The entire CDR3 reads CASSDQGYGYTF. The full variable domain, its missing parts supplied by reference TRBV2 and TRBJ1-2, is EPEVTQTPSHQVTQMGQEVILRCVPISNHLYFYWYRQILGQKVEFLVSFYNNEISEKSEIFDDQFSVERPDGSNFTLKIRSTKLEDSAMYFCASSDQGYGYTFGSGTRLTVV.

Worth noting for this clone: The read comes to an end 3 residues before the CDR3 does, leaving the germline J gene to fill in the end. The gene calls are TRBV20-1 and TRBJ2-3; 8 bases are shared with TRBD2. This CDR3 is 14 amino acids long. The germline CDR1 and CDR2 sequences are DFQATT and SNEGSKA (reference sequence). The CDR3 loop reads CSANSGAYQETQYF. The sequenced part of the CDR3 DNA is TGCAGTGCTAATAGCGGGGCTTACCAAGAGACG.

Details on this clone: The junction departs from the called germline gene at one end, perhaps through a read error. The read comes to an end 3 residues before the CDR3 does, leaving the germline J gene to fill in the end. This sequence joins TRBV7-9 and TRBJ1-1, with a tentative D call TRBD1 (5 bases). The CDR3 consists of 12 residues. The germline V gene encodes CDR1 SEHNR and CDR2 FQNEAQ (reference sequence). The DNA read from the CDR3 is TGTTCCAGCAGTTCGCCAGGGAGTGAA. Protein product: CSSSSPGSE. In full, the CDR3 reads CSSSSPGSEAFF.

There are many counts of this clone. The CDR3 goes on 3 residues after the read ends, and that part is filled in from the germline J gene. The chain links TRBV20-1 to TRBJ2-3; 7 bases match TRBD1. The CDR3 consists of 12 residues. From germline, CDR1 is DFQATT and CDR2 SNEGSKA (reference sequence). V shed 5 bases and J 6 bases; nucleotides not matched to a gene: 5. The DNA read from the CDR3 is TGCAGTGCTCCAACCAGGGGGGATACG. Protein sequence: CSAPTRGDT. The entire CDR3 protein is CSAPTRGDTQYF.